The next 12 T cell receptor beta chains were all read from a single sample in a study of regulatory T cells in long-lasting Graves disease. The time point denotes: newly diagnosed GD, antithyroid drugs for less than 3 months. The TCR library was made from RNA extracted from PBMCs. With iRepertoire HTBI primers and Arm-PCR of CDR3 regions, TCR beta libraries were built. MiXCR, run by TCRdb on the multiplex PCR reads, gives a single entry per CDR3 protein. Among a few hundred thousand distinct CDR3 sequences listed, 16% were seen once. The sample also formed part of further work on T cells in Graves' hyperthyroidism and ophthalmopathy.

The sample consisted of peripheral blood mononuclear cells (PBMCs), taken at new diagnosis, from a patient treated with antithyroid drugs. Source of these receptors: a man aged 35 to 55 with Graves disease.

This chain links TRBV7-6 with TRBJ2-5; D call uncertain. The CDR3 is 15 amino acids. Germline V lookup: CDR1 SGHVS, CDR2 FNYEAQ. Trimming pared 1 base from V and 5 bases from J, leaving 14 bases between. The CDR3 protein is CASSLDSLRSETQYF. The DNA of the CDR3 is TGTGCCAGCAGCTTAGACAGTCTCCGGTCCGAGACCCAGTACTTC.

The chain combines TRBV6-1 with TRBJ2-1; 7 bases are a match to TRBD2. With V trimmed by 5 bases and J by 2 bases, 6 bases remained unmatched. The CDR3 consists of 15 residues. Germline V gene sequence: CDR1 MNHNS, CDR2 SASEGT. For the CDR3, the DNA is TGTGCCAGCAGTCGGGAAGGGAGGGCCTACAATGAGCAGTTCTTC. It translates to CASSREGRAYNEQFF.

This clonotype was picked up many times. This chain connects TRBV6-1 to TRBJ2-3, with 13 bases aligning to TRBD2. Trimming cost V 5 bases and J 2 bases; bases outside gene matches: 13. CDR1 MNHNS and CDR2 SASEGT come from the germline V gene. CDR3 length: 19 amino acids. The CDR3 nucleotides are TGTGCCAGCAGTCGAACTAGCGGGGGGGCCGACAAGAACACAGATACGCAGTATTTT. This translates into CASSRTSGGADKNTDTQYF.

This clonotype was recorded at least ten times. The chain carries TRBV6-9 and TRBJ2-7, with a weak D call TRBD1 (6 bases). There are 15 residues in the CDR3. CDR1 and CDR2 from the germline V gene are MNHGY and SVAAGI. Trimming left V 4 bases short and J 4 bases short, with 17 bases between. CDR3 region: CASSSPGQGLYEQYF. CDR3 nucleotide sequence: TGTGCCAGCAGTTCCCCGGGCCAGGGGCTATACGAGCAGTACTTC.

This clonotype showed up just once. The chain uses TRBV10-3 and TRBJ2-2; D is unclear. The V gene lost 3 bases and the J gene lost 8 bases, with 4 bases spanning the gap. This CDR3 region has 11 residues. Germline CDR1 and CDR2: ENHRY and SYGVKD. The CDR3 region has the DNA TGTGCCATCAGTGATGGAGGGGAGCTGTTTTTT. This gives the protein CAISDGGELFF.

This clonotype appeared many times. V is TRBV20-1 and J is TRBJ2-7; 10 bases are shared with TRBD2. After removal of 6 bases from V and 4 bases from J, the junction contained 12 bases not matched to a gene. The CDR3 has 15 residues. Germline CDR1 reads DFQATT; CDR2 reads SNEGSKA (reference sequence). The DNA for the CDR3 is TGCAGTGCACCTTCTAGCGGGGGTCTCGGGTACGAGCAGTACTTC. It encodes CSAPSSGGLGYEQYF.

This clonotype was seen many times. The chain carries TRBV15 and TRBJ2-7; D is uncertain. Germline V gene sequence: CDR1 LNHNV, CDR2 YYDKDF (reference sequence). This CDR3 comprises 13 residues. Trimming stripped 0 bases from V and 5 bases from J, with 8 bases between. CDR3 loop: CATSRDLKDEQYF. The CDR3 DNA is TGTGCCACCAGCAGAGATCTTAAGGACGAGCAGTACTTC.

In this sample, this clonotype turned up a few times. The CDR3 sequence is CASSEVGYTSYEQYF. As DNA, the CDR3 is TGTGCCAGCAGTGAGGTTGGGTACACTTCCTACGAGCAGTACTTC. This chain joins TRBV6-2 or TRBV6-3 and TRBJ2-7; unclear D gene. Trimming took 5 bases from V and 1 from J, leaving 15 bases between them. CDR3 length equals 15 residues. Germline values: CDR1 MNHEY, CDR2 SVGEGT.

This chain links TRBV7-2 with TRBJ1-5; D is unclear. Germline assignment: CDR1 SGHTA and CDR2 FQGNSA. Trimming removed 2 bases from V and 9 bases from J, with 17 bases in between. CDR3 size: 15 residues. The CDR3 loop is CASSLQARRGSPQHF. In DNA form, the CDR3 reads TGTGCCAGCAGCTTACAGGCACGGCGGGGATCGCCCCAGCATTTT.

This clonotype was detected many times. The chain combines TRBV7-9 with TRBJ2-1; the D is unclear. This CDR3 comprises 12 residues. V was cut by 0 bases and J by 8 bases, with 5 bases left in between. Germline V gene lookup returns CDR1 SEHNR and CDR2 FQNEAQ (reference sequence). CDR3 sequence reads: CASSLALYEQFF. DNA of the CDR3: TGTGCCAGCAGCTTAGCGCTCTATGAGCAGTTCTTC. Filled out from reference TRBV7-9 and TRBJ2-1, the complete variable domain reads DTGVSQNPRHKITKRGQNVTFRCDPISEHNRLYWYRQTLGQGPEFLTYFQNEAQLEKSRLLSDRFSAERPKGSFSTLEIQRTEQGDSAMYLCASSLALYEQFFGPGTRLTVL.

This clonotype was seen repeatedly, ten times or more. This sequence joins TRBV9 and TRBJ2-3; TRBD1 matches 7 bases. CDR1 is SGDLS and CDR2 is YYNGEE in the germline V gene. This CDR3 region has 16 residues. After removal of 0 bases from V and 2 bases from J, the junction contained 6 bases not matched to a gene. CDR3 nucleotides: TGTGCCAGCAGCGTAGGAAGGGGGCGAGTCACAGATACGCAGTATTTT. This sequence encodes CASSVGRGRVTDTQYF.

The chain employs TRBV7-2 and TRBJ2-2, with 7 bases matching TRBD2. From germline, CDR1 is SGHTA and CDR2 FQGNSA. The CDR3 runs to 15 residues. The ends lost 5 bases at V and 7 bases at J; junction bases unmatched: 10. The CDR3: CASSLVGGEGGELFF. The CDR3 DNA is TGTGCCAGCAGCCTGGTGGGGGGGGAAGGCGGGGAGCTGTTTTTT.